This T cell receptor beta chain was sequenced during a study of cytomegalovirus exposure and HLA in healthy donors. Trimming took 10 bases from V and 4 from J, leaving 13 bases between them. Germline CDR1 reads MNHEY; CDR2 reads SVGAGI. CDR3 length: 13 residues. Primers: 60 Vbeta forward and 13 Jbeta reverse. The protocol was immunoSEQ multiplex PCR, while the TCRdb copy is restricted to in-frame clones and leaves out a portion. The sample consists of some 100,000 clones, 79% of them appearing once. This clonotype was obtained from a female donor in good health and CMV-seropositive. The specimen was PBMCs. The genes are TRBV6-5 and TRBJ1-4, with D unresolved. CDR3 loop: CATAPDYNEKLFF. CDR3 nucleotides: TGTGCCACCGCACCGGACTATAATGAAAAACTGTTTTTT.